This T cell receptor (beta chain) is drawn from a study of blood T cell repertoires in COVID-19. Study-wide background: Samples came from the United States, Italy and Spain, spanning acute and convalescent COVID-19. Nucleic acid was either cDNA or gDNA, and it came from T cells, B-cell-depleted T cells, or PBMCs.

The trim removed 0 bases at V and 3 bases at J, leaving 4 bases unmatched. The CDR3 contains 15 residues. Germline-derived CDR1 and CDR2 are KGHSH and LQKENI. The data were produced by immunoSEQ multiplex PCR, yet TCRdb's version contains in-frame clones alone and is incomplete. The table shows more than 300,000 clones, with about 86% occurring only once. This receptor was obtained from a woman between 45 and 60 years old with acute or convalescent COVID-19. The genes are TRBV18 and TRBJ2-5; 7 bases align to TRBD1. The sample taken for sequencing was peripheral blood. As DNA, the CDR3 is TGTGCCAGCTCACCACCGGGACAGCGAAAAGAGACCCAGTACTTC. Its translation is CASSPPGQRKETQYF.